This passage covers 7 T cell receptor beta chains from one sample sequenced in a study of T-cell reconstitution after alpha-beta-depleted transplantation in children (dated by TCRdb to 2016 to 2017). The intended sense of this specimen's treatment or condition label: allogeneic hematopoietic cell transplantation with graft depleted of TCRalphabeta T cells and CD19 B cells. To prepare the library, PCR was applied. Sequenced using an Illumina HiSeq 2500. TCR library preparation used molecular barcoding, with unique molecular identifiers applied to normalize quantification of the TCRbeta repertoire. Using fastp at Q25 and MiXCR, TCRdb reprocessed the public reads and kept productive beta chains. Here each entry gathers all rows of one CDR3 protein and keeps the most common genes and DNA. In all, the sample holds 540,000 or so distinct CDR3 sequences, and roughly 23% of those were seen once. The ten largest clones represent over 12% of the sample.

This specimen consisted of PBMCs, mostly from graft donor cells, obtained 360 days after TCRalphabeta/CD19-depleted stem cell transplant. Receptors originate from a boy younger than two who had a stem cell transplant for acute myeloid leukemia, so the T cells may come from the graft donor.

This clonotype was counted a few times. The chain recombines TRBV20-1 with TRBJ1-2; D gene uncertain. The V and J ends lost 4 bases and 1 base respectively, with 13 bases between them. This CDR3 contains 14 residues. The germline gives CDR1 DFQATT, CDR2 SNEGSKA (reference sequence). For the CDR3, the DNA is TGCAGTGCTATGGTCGTAGGCAATAACTATGGCTACACCTTC. It yields the protein CSAMVVGNNYGYTF.

Here the CDR3 reads CASRPPVGRDTEAFF. The CDR3 nucleotides are TGTGCCAGCAGGCCCCCCGTAGGCAGGGACACTGAAGCTTTCTTT. The chain employs TRBV6-1 and TRBJ1-1; weak D call: TRBD1 (5 bases). The V gene lost 6 bases and the J gene lost 3 bases, with 17 bases spanning the gap. This CDR3 region has 15 residues. Germline-derived CDR1 and CDR2 are MNHNS and SASEGT.

This sequence joins TRBV20-1 and TRBJ2-3; D is unclear. The CDR3 is 14 residues long. V was trimmed by 3 bases and J by 6 bases, leaving 16 bases between them. CDR1 is DFQATT, CDR2 SNEGSKA, per germline (reference sequence). The chain's CDR3 is CSASTLNLPDTQYF. The CDR3 DNA is TGCAGTGCTAGTACCCTCAACCTCCCGGATACGCAGTATTTT.

This chain uses TRBV6-5 with TRBJ1-3; the D is unclear. The V and J ends lost 4 bases and 4 bases respectively, with 8 bases between them. There are 13 residues in the CDR3. The germline CDR1 and CDR2 sequences are MNHEY and SVGAGI. This CDR3 is CASSLGWGNTIYF. CDR3 bases: TGTGCCAGCAGTTTGGGGTGGGGAAACACCATATATTTT.

There are many counts of this clonotype. The chain couples TRBV6-5 to TRBJ2-3; D remains ambiguous. This CDR3 region has 12 residues. V lost 2 bases, J lost 3 bases, and 3 bases lay in between. Germline V gene data show CDR1 as MNHEY and CDR2 as SVGAGI. CDR3 DNA: TGTGCCAGCAGTTACGGGACAGATACGCAGTATTTT. Residues: CASSYGTDTQYF.

The V and J genes are TRBV20-1 and TRBJ2-5; either TRBD1 or TRBD2 may supply D (6 bases each). V was clipped by 3 bases and J by 2 bases, with 13 bases between them. CDR3 length: 14 residues. Germline CDR1 is DFQATT and CDR2 is SNEGSKA (reference sequence). The CDR3 reads CSASTRRGQETQYF. Here the CDR3 DNA reads TGCAGTGCTAGTACACGGAGGGGGCAAGAGACCCAGTACTTC.

This clonotype was counted between two and nine times. The chain uses TRBV5-1 and TRBJ1-1; 9 bases line up with TRBD1. Germline V lookup: CDR1 SGHRS, CDR2 YFSETQ. Trimming cost V 4 bases and J 4 bases; bases outside gene matches: 11. This CDR3 comprises 16 residues. For the CDR3, the DNA is TGCGCCAGCAGCCCCGGACAGGGGACTAGTGGCACTGAAGCTTTCTTT. It yields the protein CASSPGQGTSGTEAFF.